Below, 2 T cell receptor beta chains from the same sample are listed, as sequenced in a study of beta chain features in type 1 diabetes. General observations from the study: In all four CD4+ subsets, TCRB CDR3 length was significantly, moderately reduced in type 1 diabetes.

No antigens are known for them. All of the isolated RNA was reverse transcribed, so expressed TCRB transcripts were sequenced. The protocol was immunoSEQ multiplex PCR, while the TCRdb copy is restricted to in-frame clones and leaves out a portion. The data contain around 70,000 clones, roughly half of them singletons. Material: central memory CD4+ T cells from blood. Receptor source: a man aged 30 to 45 with type 1 diabetes.

This clone has a handful of counts. V usage is TRBV5-1 and J usage is TRBJ2-7; a weak D match, TRBD1 (6 bases). Germline V gene lookup returns CDR1 SGHRS and CDR2 YFSETQ. V lost 5 bases to trimming and J lost 2 bases, with 17 bases between them. The CDR3 sequence is 15 residues long. CDR3 DNA: TGCGCCAGCAGTAACGGTCAGGGGTCGCCCTACGAGCAGTACTTC. Amino acids: CASSNGQGSPYEQYF.

This clone is categorized as medium-sized. The rearrangement joins TRBV29-1 to TRBJ1-1; perhaps TRBD1 as D (5 bases). Germline lookup yields CDR1 SQVTM and CDR2 ANQGSEA. This CDR3 has 14 amino acids. V lost 5 bases and J 1 base, leaving 14 bases between the germline ends. The CDR3: CSVKGRHQNTEAFF. Written as DNA, the CDR3 is TGCAGCGTTAAGGGGCGTCACCAGAACACTGAAGCTTTCTTT. Complete variable domain (other parts from reference TRBV29-1 and TRBJ1-1): SAVISQKPSRDICQRGTSLTIQCQVDSQVTMMFWYRQQPGQSLTLIATANQGSEATYESGFVIDKFPISRPNLTFSTLTVSNMSPEDSSIYLCSVKGRHQNTEAFFGQGTRLTVV.